These T cell receptor beta chains were read from a single sample in a study of blood T cell repertoires in COVID-19. Libraries were prepared by immunoSEQ multiplex PCR; TCRdb keeps only in-frame clonotypes and omits some of them. The sample includes more than 85,000 clones, more than 85% of them seen just once. The sequenced material came from peripheral blood. Receptors originate from a man younger than 35 with acute or convalescent COVID-19. CDR3s include the opening cysteine and the closing phenylalanine or tryptophan. Only some rows state a clone size, as once, few, many or a class for expanded clones.

V gene	J gene	clone size	CDR3 protein
TRBV2	TRBJ2-2	-	CASSFAGANPGELFF
TRBV5-1	TRBJ1-1	-	CASSLTGGTEAFF
TRBV3-1/TRBV3-2	TRBJ2-3	-	CASSYLSGGFTDTQYF
TRBV11-2	TRBJ1-2	-	CASSVEGAGYTF
TRBV24-1	TRBJ1-2	-	CATSDRDGQGRGGYTF
TRBV14	TRBJ2-3	many	CASSQYSTGGTDTQYF
TRBV3-1/TRBV3-2	TRBJ1-1	-	CASSLGGPAEAFF
TRBV10-2	TRBJ2-3	-	CASTFGTSGGGGTQYF
TRBV5-8	TRBJ1-3	-	CASSRPDREISGNTIYF
TRBV5-1	TRBJ1-1	-	CASSDDLGARNTEAFF
TRBV5-4	TRBJ2-5	-	CASSLDQAQETQYF
TRBV7-7	TRBJ2-5	once	CASSPGTGSLETQYF
TRBV18	TRBJ2-6	-	CASSPLPGAGANVLTF
TRBV19	TRBJ1-2	-	CASSIPPLSYTF
TRBV6-1	TRBJ1-2	-	CASSELGTGYGYTF
TRBV30	TRBJ1-4	-	CAWSVPSTGRQLF
TRBV5-1	TRBJ2-7	-	CASTRGGQPYEQYF
TRBV24-1	TRBJ1-5	-	CATSDSNQPQHF
TRBV27	TRBJ2-7	-	CASSIPDRVTYEQYF
TRBV19	TRBJ1-2	-	CASSIGGGSNYGYTF
TRBV5-1	TRBJ2-1	-	CASSTPTLSSGRYEQFF
TRBV30	TRBJ1-5	few	CAWNRGQDQPQHF